This T cell receptor beta chain was profiled in a study of OX40 agonist ivuxolimab in advanced cancers. About the research overall: Every patient in dose escalation had hepatocellular carcinoma, melanoma, renal cell or head and neck cancer. Patients achieving partial responses numbered three: one hepatocellular carcinoma case and two cutaneous melanoma cases.

This CDR3 is built from 17 residues. CDR1 SQVTM and CDR2 ANQGSEA come from the germline V gene. The ends were cut back, 3 bases at V and 0 bases at J, with 19 bases in the middle. Measured with immunoSEQ multiplex PCR; TCRdb has only the in-frame clones, and not every one. The table lists about 89,000 clones, more than 75% of them singletons. Collection of blood occurred at baseline, at cycle 4 day 1, and at cycle 7 day 1. The receptor's source is an adult with an advanced solid tumor such as melanoma, head and neck, liver or kidney cancer. The V and J genes are TRBV29-1 and TRBJ2-3, with D unresolved. Sequenced material: CD4+ or CD8+ T cells sorted from blood, taken in a trial of the OX40 agonist ivuxolimab. DNA of the CDR3: TGCAGCGTTGACGACGACCCCAAGGGCCGGAGCACAGATACGCAGTATTTT. Its translation: CSVDDDPKGRSTDTQYF.